Following are 29 T cell receptor beta chains from one sample sequenced in a study of CD8+ T cells in alopecia areata. Sequencing used cDNA as its template, made by extracting RNA and reverse transcribing it. TCRdb keeps only in-frame clones here, not all; method: immunoSEQ multiplex PCR. Counted here are 200,000 to 250,000 clones, around 62% occurring once; the ten biggest clones make up 0.4% to 0.55%. The specimen was CD4+ T cells sorted from blood, collected at week 0. The receptors originated from a human donor with alopecia areata.

This chain joins TRBV11-2 and TRBJ1-5, with D possibly being TRBD1 (5 bases). Germline CDR1 and CDR2: SGHAT and FQNNGV. The V end lost 1 base, the J end lost 6 bases, and 13 bases lay between the germline ends. The CDR3 is 15 amino acids. The DNA for the CDR3 is TGTGCCAGCAGCTTAGGTCCAGGGTCCCGTCAGCCCCAGCATTTT. It specifies CASSLGPGSRQPQHF.

CDR3 sequence: CAWGVGIGTDTQYF. The CDR3 DNA follows: TGTGCCTGGGGGGTCGGGATTGGGACAGATACGCAGTATTTT. The chain has TRBV30 and TRBJ2-3; perhaps TRBD2 as D (5 bases). Germline V gene lookup returns CDR1 GTSNPN and CDR2 SVGIG (reference sequence). This CDR3 is 14 amino acids long. Deletions cut 5 bases from V and 3 bases from J, with 15 bases between.

The V gene is TRBV30, the J gene TRBJ1-2; D remains unclear. The CDR3 length is 12 residues. Trimming stripped 7 bases from V and 0 bases from J, with 9 bases between. Germline CDR1 is GTSNPN and CDR2 is SVGIG (reference sequence). For the CDR3, the DNA is TGTGCCTACCGGACGGCTAACTATGGCTACACCTTC. Its protein product is CAYRTANYGYTF.

CDR3 coding DNA: TGCAGCGTCGCAGGGACTGTAACCTACGAGCAGTACTTC. Translating gives CSVAGTVTYEQYF. The chain combines TRBV29-1 with TRBJ2-7; weak D call: TRBD2 (6 bases). V was clipped by 6 bases and J by 2 bases, with 14 bases between them. The CDR3 has 13 amino acids. Per germline, CDR1 SQVTM and CDR2 ANQGSEA.

The chain joins TRBV29-1 to TRBJ2-2, with 16 bases matching TRBD2. Per the germline V gene, CDR1 is SQVTM and CDR2 is ANQGSEA. The V segment lost 5 bases and the J segment 6 bases; nucleotides outside the gene matches: 6. This CDR3 contains 16 residues. CDR3 residues: CSVSGTSGRGSGELFF. The CDR3 DNA reads as TGCAGCGTTTCCGGGACTAGCGGGAGGGGATCCGGGGAGCTGTTTTTT.

This chain connects TRBV29-1 to TRBJ1-1; 10 nucleotides agree with TRBD1. V gave up 4 bases and J gave up 7 bases; unmatched junction bases: 6. Germline loops: CDR1 SQVTM, CDR2 ANQGSEA. The CDR3 totals 13 residues. Here the CDR3 reads CSVAFGTGVEAFF. The CDR3 nucleotides are TGCAGCGTTGCGTTCGGGACAGGGGTTGAAGCTTTCTTT.

V gene TRBV2 combines with J gene TRBJ1-2, with D unresolved. The CDR3 is 12 residues long. Trimming took off 0 bases at V and 7 bases at J, with 6 bases between the two ends. Germline CDR1 SNHLY, CDR2 FYNNEI. The CDR3 loop is CASSEAKGGYTF. The CDR3 DNA reads TGTGCCAGCAGTGAAGCCAAGGGTGGCTACACCTTC.

This rearrangement joins TRBV6-5 to TRBJ2-1; 8 bases are shared with TRBD2. Trimming cost V 4 bases and J 7 bases; bases outside gene matches: 0. CDR1 is MNHEY and CDR2 is SVGAGI in the germline V gene. The CDR3 spans 12 residues. The CDR3 reads CASSLAGNEQFF. DNA for the CDR3: TGTGCCAGCAGTTTAGCGGGGAATGAGCAGTTCTTC.

Here the CDR3 DNA reads TGCGCCAGCAGCCCCCGCCAGCGGGGGGGCCTTTGGGGGGCCAACGTCCTGACTTTC. Its protein is CASSPRQRGGLWGANVLTF. This chain uses TRBV5-1 with TRBJ2-6, with 10 bases lining up with TRBD2. Germline CDR1 reads SGHRS; CDR2 reads YFSETQ. The CDR3 extends over 19 amino acids. The V and J ends lost 4 bases and 4 bases, in that order; junction bases with no gene match: 14.

The rearrangement uses TRBV15 and TRBJ1-5; maybe TRBD1 (6 bases). The CDR3 loop spans 15 amino acids. The ends were cut back, 0 bases at V and 1 base at J, with 7 bases in the middle. CDR1 and CDR2 (germline): LNHNV, YYDKDF (reference sequence). CDR3 loop: CATSREGGSNQPQHF. The CDR3 DNA reads as TGTGCCACCAGCAGAGAGGGGGGCAGCAATCAGCCCCAGCATTTT.

The rearrangement joins TRBV30 to TRBJ1-2; D is possibly TRBD1 (6 bases). CDR1 is GTSNPN and CDR2 is SVGIG in the germline V gene (reference sequence). CDR3 length equals 13 residues. The CDR3 region is CARSQGLDLGYTF. DNA for the CDR3: TGTGCGCGCTCACAGGGCTTGGACCTTGGCTACACCTTC.

In its sample, this clone was seen once. The chain recombines TRBV7-9 with TRBJ1-2; 10 nucleotides line up with TRBD1. The CDR3 sequence is 19 residues long. CDR1 is SEHNR, CDR2 FQNEAQ, per germline (reference sequence). J lost 6 bases, V lost 2 bases, and 18 bases had no gene match. The CDR3 sequence is CASSLKRVGQGQGRNGYTF. The CDR3 nucleotides read TGTGCCAGCAGCTTAAAGAGAGTGGGTCAGGGACAGGGGAGAAATGGCTACACCTTC. Full variable domain (remainder filled in from reference TRBV7-9 and TRBJ1-2): DTGVSQNPRHKITKRGQNVTFRCDPISEHNRLYWYRQTLGQGPEFLTYFQNEAQLEKSRLLSDRFSAERPKGSFSTLEIQRTEQGDSAMYLCASSLKRVGQGQGRNGYTFGSGTRLTVV.

CDR3 protein: CASSLAGTSIYNEQFF. The CDR3 nucleotides read TGTGCCAGCAGCTTGGCCGGGACTAGCATTTACAATGAGCAGTTCTTC. The chain carries TRBV7-2 and TRBJ2-1; 9 bases are shared with TRBD2. The germline V gene has CDR1 SGHTA and CDR2 FQGNSA. CDR3 size: 16 residues. V was pared by 3 bases and J by 4 bases, with 7 bases of the junction left unmatched.

The chain has TRBV6-1 and TRBJ1-1; no reliable D call. V lost 7 bases to trimming and J lost 6 bases, with 18 bases between them. The CDR3 sequence is 14 residues long. CDR1 is MNHNS, CDR2 SASEGT, per germline. CDR3 coding DNA: TGTGCCAGCAATCCCAATGGTGGTGAGGCTGAAGCTTTCTTT. Its protein is CASNPNGGEAEAFF.

This clone occurred a few times. The chain links TRBV30 to TRBJ1-3; 8 bases are shared with TRBD1. Germline assignment: CDR1 GTSNPN and CDR2 SVGIG (reference sequence). The ends lost 5 bases at V and 1 base at J; junction bases unmatched: 4. This CDR3 comprises 14 residues. Written as DNA, the CDR3 is TGTGCCTGGGAGAGACAGGGGTCTGGAAACACCATATATTTT. It is translated as CAWERQGSGNTIYF.

The sample holds a few counts of this clone. The chain is built from TRBV7-9 and TRBJ1-1, with D perhaps matching TRBD1 (6 bases). The CDR3 contains 11 residues. Germline V gene sequence: CDR1 SEHNR, CDR2 FQNEAQ (reference sequence). V lost 7 bases and J 3 bases, leaving 6 bases between the germline ends. CDR3 DNA sequence: TGTGCCAGCAAGGGGGACACTGAAGCTTTCTTT. This sequence encodes CASKGDTEAFF.

This sequence joins TRBV5-1 and TRBJ1-1; tentatively, D is TRBD1 (6 bases). Germline assignment: CDR1 SGHRS and CDR2 YFSETQ. V shed 0 bases and J shed 1 base, with 10 bases lying between them. The CDR3 length is 15 residues. CDR3 protein: CASSLGQGPNTEAFF. The CDR3 DNA sequence: TGCGCCAGCAGCTTGGGGCAGGGGCCGAACACTGAAGCTTTCTTT.

This rearrangement joins TRBV10-3 to TRBJ1-1; TRBD1 matches at 8 bases. Germline CDR1 and CDR2: ENHRY and SYGVKD. The CDR3 runs 12 residues. The V gene end was trimmed by 3 bases and the J gene end by 7 bases; junction bases not matched to a gene: 1. The chain's CDR3 is CAISEQGDEAFF. CDR3 DNA sequence: TGTGCCATCAGTGAACAGGGGGATGAAGCTTTCTTT.

This chain links TRBV5-4 with TRBJ2-3; TRBD2 is a possible D gene (5 bases). Germline V gene data show CDR1 as SGHNT and CDR2 as YYREEE (reference sequence). There are 14 residues in the CDR3. Deletions cut 4 bases from V and 5 bases from J, with 14 bases between. CDR3 protein: CASSHILEQDTQYF. The CDR3 bases are TGTGCCAGCAGCCACATACTAGAACAAGATACGCAGTATTTT.

A few counts support this clone. The gene calls are TRBV30 and TRBJ1-2; no definite D call. V lost 3 bases, J lost 4 bases, and 6 bases lay in between. The CDR3 spans 11 residues. Per the germline V gene, CDR1 is GTSNPN and CDR2 is SVGIG (reference sequence). In DNA form, the CDR3 reads TGTGCCTGGAGCGGGCTCTATGGCTACACCTTC. Residues: CAWSGLYGYTF.

This chain connects TRBV29-1 to TRBJ2-3, with D tentatively TRBD1 (6 bases). V lost 6 bases, J lost 1 base, and 20 bases lay in between. The CDR3 sequence is 16 residues long. The germline CDR1 and CDR2 sequences are SQVTM and ANQGSEA. CDR3: CSVGHLSSIGTDTQYF. CDR3 coding DNA: TGCAGCGTGGGACATCTATCTTCCATCGGCACAGATACGCAGTATTTT.

The V and J genes are TRBV15 and TRBJ2-3, with D perhaps TRBD1 or TRBD2 (5 bases each). This CDR3 has 13 residues. Trimming removed 5 bases from V and 11 bases from J, with 17 bases in between. CDR1 is LNHNV and CDR2 is YYDKDF in the germline V gene (reference sequence). CDR3 sequence (DNA): TGTGCCACCAGCGCCAGGGCCCTGAGGGTGCAGTATTTT. Encoded protein: CATSARALRVQYF.

This chain links TRBV6-5 with TRBJ1-2; no firm D call. Germline CDR1 MNHEY, CDR2 SVGAGI. The CDR3 contains 13 residues. V lost 5 bases, J lost 8 bases, and 15 bases lay in between. CDR3 in amino acids: CASSPKRLGGYTF. The CDR3 nucleotides read TGTGCCAGCAGTCCAAAGCGCCTGGGAGGCTACACCTTC.

The chain employs TRBV7-9 and TRBJ2-7; D is possibly TRBD1 (6 bases). Trimming took off 4 bases at V and 3 bases at J, with 22 bases between the two ends. The CDR3 has 17 residues. Germline V gives CDR1 SEHNR, CDR2 FQNEAQ (reference sequence). The CDR3 protein is CASSSTLPGHRIYEQYF. For the CDR3, the DNA is TGTGCCAGCAGCTCCACCCTCCCGGGACACCGCATCTACGAGCAGTACTTC. Full variable domain (remainder filled in from reference TRBV7-9 and TRBJ2-7): DTGVSQNPRHKITKRGQNVTFRCDPISEHNRLYWYRQTLGQGPEFLTYFQNEAQLEKSRLLSDRFSAERPKGSFSTLEIQRTEQGDSAMYLCASSSTLPGHRIYEQYFGPGTRLTVT.

The rearrangement uses TRBV5-1 and TRBJ2-7; 9 nucleotides agree with TRBD2. Germline loops: CDR1 SGHRS, CDR2 YFSETQ. CDR3 length equals 18 residues. Losses at the gene ends were 2 bases for V and 7 bases for J; bases not matched to a gene: 19. This CDR3 reads CASSFGPRAGGPLWEQYF. CDR3 nucleotides: TGCGCCAGCAGCTTTGGTCCTCGGGCGGGAGGGCCTTTATGGGAGCAGTACTTC.

The gene calls are TRBV4-2 and TRBJ2-1; either TRBD1 or TRBD2 may supply D (5 bases each). This CDR3 is built from 15 residues. Germline V lookup: CDR1 LGHNA, CDR2 YNFKEQ. Trimming shortened V by 7 bases and J by 7 bases, and 20 bases separated the two germline ends. CDR3: CASTPGSAKGNEQFF. The CDR3 bases are TGTGCCAGCACCCCGGGTAGCGCTAAGGGGAATGAGCAGTTCTTC.

V gene TRBV27 combines with J gene TRBJ1-5; weak D call: TRBD1 (5 bases). CDR1 and CDR2 from the germline V gene are MNHEY and SMNVEV (reference sequence). CDR3 size: 14 residues. Trimming took 3 bases from V and 7 from J, leaving 13 bases between them. In DNA form, the CDR3 reads TGTGCCAGCAGTTTGAAGGGGCCGCGCCAGCCCCAGCATTTT. It encodes CASSLKGPRQPQHF.

V is TRBV19 and J is TRBJ1-4, with D perhaps TRBD1 (5 bases). CDR3 length equals 16 residues. The ends were cut back, 4 bases at V and 5 bases at J, with 17 bases in the middle. Germline loops: CDR1 LNHDA, CDR2 SQIVND (reference sequence). The CDR3 DNA is TGTGCCAGTAGTAACCTCTTGGGGCAGAGGAATGAAAAACTGTTTTTT. Its protein product is CASSNLLGQRNEKLFF.

The rearrangement joins TRBV9 to TRBJ1-2; no firm D call. This CDR3 is 14 amino acids long. Deletions cut 6 bases from V and 4 bases from J, with 16 bases between. Germline CDR1 is SGDLS and CDR2 is YYNGEE. This CDR3 reads CASTNGVESYGYTF. CDR3 DNA: TGTGCCAGCACCAATGGGGTAGAGAGCTATGGCTACACCTTC.